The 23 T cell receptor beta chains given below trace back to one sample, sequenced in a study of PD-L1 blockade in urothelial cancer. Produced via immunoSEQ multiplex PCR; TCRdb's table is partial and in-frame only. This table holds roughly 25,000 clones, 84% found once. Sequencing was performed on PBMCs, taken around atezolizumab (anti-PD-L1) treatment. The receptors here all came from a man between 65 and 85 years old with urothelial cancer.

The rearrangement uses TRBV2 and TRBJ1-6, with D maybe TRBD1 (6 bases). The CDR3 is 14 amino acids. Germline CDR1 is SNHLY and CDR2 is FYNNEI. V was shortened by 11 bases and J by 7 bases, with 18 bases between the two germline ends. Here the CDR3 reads CAGKTGIGNSPLHF. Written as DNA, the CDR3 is TGTGCCGGAAAAACAGGGATCGGGAATTCACCCCTCCACTTT.

The CDR3 nucleotides read TGTGCCATCAGTGAGGGGACAGAATCTGGAAACACCATATATTTT. Translated, it gives CAISEGTESGNTIYF. The V call is TRBV10-3, the J call TRBJ1-3, with 7 bases lining up with TRBD1. CDR1 ENHRY and CDR2 SYGVKD come from the germline V gene. CDR3 length: 15 amino acids. V lost 2 bases and J lost 1; bases outside the gene matches: 2.

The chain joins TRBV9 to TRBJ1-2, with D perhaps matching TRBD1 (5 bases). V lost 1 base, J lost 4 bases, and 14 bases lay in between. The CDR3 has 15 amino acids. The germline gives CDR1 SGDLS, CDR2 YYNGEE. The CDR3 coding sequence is TGTGCCAGCAGCGTAACGGCAGGGCTCGTCTATGGCTACACCTTC. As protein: CASSVTAGLVYGYTF.

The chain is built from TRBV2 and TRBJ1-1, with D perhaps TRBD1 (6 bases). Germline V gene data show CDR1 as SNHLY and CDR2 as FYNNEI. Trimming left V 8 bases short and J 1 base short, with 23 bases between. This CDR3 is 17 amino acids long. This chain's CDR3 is CASRSGGRAMRNTEAFF. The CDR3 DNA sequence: TGTGCCAGCCGGAGTGGGGGCAGGGCAATGAGGAACACTGAAGCTTTCTTT.

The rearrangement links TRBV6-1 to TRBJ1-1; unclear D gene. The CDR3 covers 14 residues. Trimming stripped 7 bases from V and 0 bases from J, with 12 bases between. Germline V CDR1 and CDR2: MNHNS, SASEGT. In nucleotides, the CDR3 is TGTGCCAGCACTTTGGAGAGTTTGAACACTGAAGCTTTCTTT. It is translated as CASTLESLNTEAFF.

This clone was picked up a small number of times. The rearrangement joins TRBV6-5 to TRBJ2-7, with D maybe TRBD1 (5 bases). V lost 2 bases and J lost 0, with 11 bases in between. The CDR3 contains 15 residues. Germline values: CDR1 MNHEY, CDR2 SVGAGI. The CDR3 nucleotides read TGTGCCAGCAGTTACAGTCAGGGTAACTCCTACGAGCAGTACTTC. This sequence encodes CASSYSQGNSYEQYF.

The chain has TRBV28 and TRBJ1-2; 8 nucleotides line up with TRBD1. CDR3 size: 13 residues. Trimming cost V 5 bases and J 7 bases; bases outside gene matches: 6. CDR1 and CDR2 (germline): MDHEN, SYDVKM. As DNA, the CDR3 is TGTGCCAGCAGTGGGAGGACAGGGTTTGGCTACACCTTC. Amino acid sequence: CASSGRTGFGYTF.

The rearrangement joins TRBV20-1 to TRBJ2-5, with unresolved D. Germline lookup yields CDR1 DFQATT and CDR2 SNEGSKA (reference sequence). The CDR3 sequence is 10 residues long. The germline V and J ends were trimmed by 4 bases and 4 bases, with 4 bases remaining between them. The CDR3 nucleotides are TGCAGTGCTACCGGAGAGACCCAGTACTTC. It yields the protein CSATGETQYF.

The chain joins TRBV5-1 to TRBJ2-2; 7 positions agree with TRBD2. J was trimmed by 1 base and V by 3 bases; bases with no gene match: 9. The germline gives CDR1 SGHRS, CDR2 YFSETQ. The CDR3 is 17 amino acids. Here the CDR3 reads CASSSAEPGGNTGELFF. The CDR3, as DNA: TGCGCCAGCAGCTCCGCGGAGCCGGGAGGGAACACCGGGGAGCTGTTTTTT. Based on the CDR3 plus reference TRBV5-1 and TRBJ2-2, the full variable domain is KAGVTQTPRYLIKTRGQQVTLSCSPISGHRSVSWYQQTPGQGLQFLFEYFSETQRNKGNFPGRFSGRQFSNSRSEMNVSTLELGDSALYLCASSSAEPGGNTGELFFGEGSRLTVL.

The CDR3 region is CASSLGGRGRTDTQYF. CDR3 nucleotide sequence: TGCGCCAGCAGCTTGGGTGGCAGGGGGCGCACAGATACGCAGTATTTT. The V call is TRBV5-1, the J call TRBJ2-3; 8 bases agree with TRBD1. CDR1 and CDR2 from the germline V gene are SGHRS and YFSETQ. V shed 0 bases, J shed 1 base, and the junction held 4 bases outside the gene matches. CDR3 length equals 16 residues. The full variable domain, with the rest looked up from reference TRBV5-1 and TRBJ2-3, is KAGVTQTPRYLIKTRGQQVTLSCSPISGHRSVSWYQQTPGQGLQFLFEYFSETQRNKGNFPGRFSGRQFSNSRSEMNVSTLELGDSALYLCASSLGGRGRTDTQYFGPGTRLTVL.

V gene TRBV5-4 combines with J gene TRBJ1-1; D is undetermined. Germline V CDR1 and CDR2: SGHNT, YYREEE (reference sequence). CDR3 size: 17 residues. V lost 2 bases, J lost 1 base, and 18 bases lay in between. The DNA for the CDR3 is TGTGCCAGCAGCTTACTCCGCCTTGACAACCCGAACACTGAAGCTTTCTTT. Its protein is CASSLLRLDNPNTEAFF.

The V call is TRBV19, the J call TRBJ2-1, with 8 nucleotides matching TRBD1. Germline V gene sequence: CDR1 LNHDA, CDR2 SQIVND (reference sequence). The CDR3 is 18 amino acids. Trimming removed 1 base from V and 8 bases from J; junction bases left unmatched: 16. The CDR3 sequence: CASSIAPPGQEGDHEQFF. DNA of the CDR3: TGTGCCAGTAGTATAGCCCCACCGGGACAGGAGGGCGATCATGAGCAGTTCTTC.

CDR3 protein: CASSQDSGVGNTIYF. In DNA, the CDR3 is TGTGCCAGCAGCCAAGATTCAGGTGTCGGAAACACCATATATTTT. The V gene is TRBV14, the J gene TRBJ1-3; D ambiguous. V shed 0 bases and J shed 4 bases, with 10 bases lying between them. CDR3 size: 15 residues. Germline CDR1 reads SGHDN; CDR2 reads FVKESK.

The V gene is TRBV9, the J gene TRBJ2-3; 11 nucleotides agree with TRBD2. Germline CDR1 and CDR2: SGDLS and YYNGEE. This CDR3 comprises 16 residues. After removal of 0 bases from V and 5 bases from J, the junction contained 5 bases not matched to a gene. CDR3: CASSVGIAGGRDTQYF. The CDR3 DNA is TGTGCCAGCAGCGTAGGCATAGCGGGAGGGAGAGATACGCAGTATTTT.

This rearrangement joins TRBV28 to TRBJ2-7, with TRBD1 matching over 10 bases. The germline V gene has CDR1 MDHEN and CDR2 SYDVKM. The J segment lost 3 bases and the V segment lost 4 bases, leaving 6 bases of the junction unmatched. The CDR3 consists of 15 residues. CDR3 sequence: CASSSGTGVGYEQYF. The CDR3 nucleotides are TGTGCCAGCAGTTCGGGGACAGGGGTGGGCTACGAGCAGTACTTC.

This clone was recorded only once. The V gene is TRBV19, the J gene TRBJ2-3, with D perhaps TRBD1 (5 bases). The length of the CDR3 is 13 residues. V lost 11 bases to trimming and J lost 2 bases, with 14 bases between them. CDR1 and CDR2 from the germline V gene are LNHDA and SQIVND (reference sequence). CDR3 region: CAGQGELTDTQYF. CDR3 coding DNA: TGTGCCGGCCAGGGCGAGCTCACAGATACGCAGTATTTT. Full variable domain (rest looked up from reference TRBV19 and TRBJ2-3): DGGITQSPKYLFRKEGQNVTLSCEQNLNHDAMYWYRQDPGQGLRLIYYSQIVNDFQKGDIAEGYSVSREKKESFPLTVTSAQKNPTAFYLCAGQGELTDTQYFGPGTRLTVL.

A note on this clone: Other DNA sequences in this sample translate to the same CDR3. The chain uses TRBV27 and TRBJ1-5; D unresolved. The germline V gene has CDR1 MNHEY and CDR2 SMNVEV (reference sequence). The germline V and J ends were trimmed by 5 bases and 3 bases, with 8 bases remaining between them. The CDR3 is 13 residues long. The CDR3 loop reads CASSGGLNQPQHF. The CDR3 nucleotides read TGTGCCAGCAGTGGAGGGCTCAATCAGCCCCAGCATTTT.

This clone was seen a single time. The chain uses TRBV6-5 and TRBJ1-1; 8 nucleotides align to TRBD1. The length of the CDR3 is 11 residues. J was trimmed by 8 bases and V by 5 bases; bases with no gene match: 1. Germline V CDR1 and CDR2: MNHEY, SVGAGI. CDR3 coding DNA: TGTGCCAGCAGTCGGACAGGGGAAGCTTTCTTT. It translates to CASSRTGEAFF.

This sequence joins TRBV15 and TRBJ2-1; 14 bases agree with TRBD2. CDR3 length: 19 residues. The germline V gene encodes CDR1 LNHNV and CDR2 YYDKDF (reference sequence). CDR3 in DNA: TGTGCTGCGGCTGTCCGACTAGCGGGAGGGCCTATGATTTACAATGAGCAGTTCTTC. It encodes CAAAVRLAGGPMIYNEQFF.

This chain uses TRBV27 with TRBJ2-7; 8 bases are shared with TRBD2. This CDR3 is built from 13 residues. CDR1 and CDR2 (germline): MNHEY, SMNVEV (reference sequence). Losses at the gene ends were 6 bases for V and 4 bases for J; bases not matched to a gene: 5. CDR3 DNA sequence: TGTGCCAGCAGCTGGAGCGGGAGTTACGAGCAGTACTTC. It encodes CASSWSGSYEQYF.

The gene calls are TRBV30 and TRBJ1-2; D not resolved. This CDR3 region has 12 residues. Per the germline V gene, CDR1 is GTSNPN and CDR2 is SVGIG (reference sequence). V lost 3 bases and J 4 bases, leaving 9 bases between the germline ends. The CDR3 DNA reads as TGTGCCTGGAGAGGGAGTAGCTATGGCTACACCTTC. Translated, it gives CAWRGSSYGYTF.

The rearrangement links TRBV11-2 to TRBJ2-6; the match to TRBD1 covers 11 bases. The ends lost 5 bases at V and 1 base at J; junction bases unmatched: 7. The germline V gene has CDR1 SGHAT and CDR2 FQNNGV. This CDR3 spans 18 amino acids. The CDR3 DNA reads TGTGCCAGCAGCCCCCGTGGACAGGGGGCTTCTGGGGCCAACGTCCTGACTTTC. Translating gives CASSPRGQGASGANVLTF.

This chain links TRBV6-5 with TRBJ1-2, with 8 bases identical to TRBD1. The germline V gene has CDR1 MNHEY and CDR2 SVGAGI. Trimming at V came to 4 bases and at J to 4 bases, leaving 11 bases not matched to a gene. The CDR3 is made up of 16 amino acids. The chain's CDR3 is CASSSAQGARGYGYTF. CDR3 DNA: TGTGCCAGCAGTTCCGCGCAGGGGGCGCGGGGCTATGGCTACACCTTC.